These 26 T cell receptor beta chains came from one sample sequenced in a study of CD8+CD57+ T cells in acquired aplastic anemia. Both TCR beta VDJ combination and CDR3 sequence profiling were carried out. Genomic DNA was the template for this profiling. TCRdb used MiXCR to reprocess the reads, holding one entry per CDR3 protein. The table lists around 170,000 distinct CDR3 sequences, around 60% of them singletons. The sample consisted of sorted CD4+, CD8+, or CD8+CD57+ T cells (not recorded which) from PBMCs. These receptors all come from a human donor in good health.

The V gene is TRBV5-6, the J gene TRBJ2-1, with 7 bases aligning to TRBD1. The CDR3 consists of 15 residues. Trimming removed 4 bases from V and 5 bases from J; junction bases left unmatched: 9. Germline V gene data show CDR1 as SGHDT and CDR2 as YYEEEE. DNA of the CDR3: TGTGCCAGCAGCCGATTGGGACAGAAAAACAATGAGCAGTTCTTC. Its protein is CASSRLGQKNNEQFF. The complete variable domain, with remaining parts taken from reference TRBV5-6 and TRBJ2-1, reads DAGVTQSPTHLIKTRGQQVTLRCSPKSGHDTVSWYQQALGQGPQFIFQYYEEEERQRGNFPDRFSGHQFPNYSSELNVNALLLGDSALYLCASSRLGQKNNEQFFGPGTRLTVL.

The chain employs TRBV20-1 and TRBJ2-5; TRBD2 aligns across 7 bases. CDR3 size: 14 residues. CDR1 is DFQATT and CDR2 is SNEGSKA in the germline V gene (reference sequence). J gave up 2 bases and V 3 bases, and 6 bases lay outside the gene matches. The CDR3 loop is CSARAGVIQETQYF. The DNA of the CDR3 is TGCAGTGCTAGGGCGGGGGTAATACAAGAGACCCAGTACTTC.

The chain uses TRBV19 and TRBJ1-2; possibly TRBD1 for D (5 bases). The CDR3 is made up of 12 amino acids. CDR1 is LNHDA and CDR2 is SQIVND in the germline V gene (reference sequence). V lost 6 bases and J 6 bases, leaving 11 bases between the germline ends. This chain's CDR3 is CASRAGSHGYTF. The CDR3 coding sequence is TGTGCCAGTAGAGCAGGGTCTCATGGCTACACCTTC.

In its sample, this clonotype was seen a few times. The V and J genes are TRBV9 and TRBJ2-5; TRBD1 matches at 9 bases. This CDR3 has 15 amino acids. In germline, CDR1 is SGDLS, CDR2 YYNGEE. Germline trimming cut 3 bases from V and 1 base from J; bases unmatched to any gene: 4. The CDR3 here is CASSAPTGGQETQYF. The CDR3 bases are TGTGCCAGCAGCGCCCCGACAGGGGGCCAAGAGACCCAGTACTTC.

V is TRBV29-1 and J is TRBJ1-2; TRBD1 aligns across 11 bases. V lost 7 bases and J lost 4; bases outside the gene matches: 5. The CDR3 is made up of 13 amino acids. Germline-derived CDR1 and CDR2 are SQVTM and ANQGSEA. The CDR3 DNA follows: TGCAGCGCGCGGACAGGGGGCCTCTATGGCTACACCTTC. Its translation: CSARTGGLYGYTF.

The chain employs TRBV6-5 and TRBJ2-7; possible D gene TRBD1, 6 bases. This CDR3 has 15 residues. In germline, CDR1 is MNHEY, CDR2 SVGAGI. Trimming removed 0 bases at V and 5 bases at J, with 14 bases between. The chain's CDR3 is CASSYSQQGNHEQYF. The DNA of the CDR3 is TGTGCCAGCAGTTACTCACAGCAGGGGAACCACGAGCAGTACTTC.

CDR3 sequence reads: CASSFGLGYEQYF. DNA for the CDR3: TGTGCCAGCAGCTTCGGATTGGGCTACGAGCAGTACTTC. The genes are TRBV14 and TRBJ2-7; D remains ambiguous. Germline V gives CDR1 SGHDN, CDR2 FVKESK. V was cut by 5 bases and J by 3 bases, with 11 bases left in between. CDR3 size: 13 residues.

Of note for this clonotype: One end of the junction is discordant with germline, which a read error may explain. The rearrangement joins TRBV24-1 to TRBJ1-4, with D uncertain. The CDR3 is 16 amino acids. CDR1 and CDR2 (germline): KGHDR, SFDVKD. The DNA for the CDR3 is TGTGCCACCAGTGATTCAACCTGGACCGATGGGGAAAAACTGCTTTTT. It codes for CATSDSTWTDGEKLLF.

This clonotype was seen at least ten times. V and J are TRBV20-1 and TRBJ2-5, with 12 bases that match TRBD2. This CDR3 has 15 residues. The V gene's germline CDR1 is DFQATT and CDR2 SNEGSKA (reference sequence). V was pared by 6 bases and J by 1 base, with 6 bases of the junction left unmatched. The chain's CDR3 is CSATGTSGFQETQYF. The CDR3 bases are TGCAGTGCAACCGGGACTAGCGGGTTCCAAGAGACCCAGTACTTC.

This clonotype was counted ten times or more. This chain joins TRBV24-1 and TRBJ2-1; TRBD2 agrees at 8 bases. Trimming removed 1 base from V and 2 bases from J; junction bases left unmatched: 3. The CDR3 consists of 16 residues. Germline V gene data show CDR1 as KGHDR and CDR2 as SFDVKD. The CDR3 spells CATSDLSGSAYNEQFF. CDR3 DNA sequence: TGTGCCACCAGTGATTTAAGCGGGAGCGCCTACAATGAGCAGTTCTTC.

The chain employs TRBV29-1 and TRBJ2-7, with no clear D. CDR3 length equals 14 residues. CDR1 and CDR2 (germline): SQVTM, ANQGSEA. V dropped 2 bases and J dropped 3 bases, with 14 bases sitting between them. For the CDR3, the DNA is TGCAGCGTTGAACTGGGTGACCTAGGCTACGAGCAGTACTTC. Translating gives CSVELGDLGYEQYF.

The chain uses TRBV9 and TRBJ2-1; 7 nucleotides align to TRBD1. Germline V lookup: CDR1 SGDLS, CDR2 YYNGEE. V was clipped by 0 bases and J by 10 bases; unmatched bases: 4. The CDR3 length is 13 residues. The CDR3 region is CASSVAPGQEQFF. In DNA, the CDR3 is TGTGCCAGCAGCGTAGCCCCGGGACAGGAGCAGTTCTTC.

The chain couples TRBV19 to TRBJ2-7, with 7 positions matching TRBD1. This CDR3 spans 14 amino acids. V lost 5 bases, J lost 5 bases, and 9 bases stayed unmatched. CDR1 and CDR2 from the germline V gene are LNHDA and SQIVND (reference sequence). The CDR3 DNA follows: TGTGCCAGTAGTTTACAGGGGAGTTCTGACGAGCAGTACTTC. Its translation: CASSLQGSSDEQYF.

In DNA, the CDR3 is TGTGCCAGTAGTCCAACAGGGATGGCTTGGCATCAGCCCCAGCATTTT. This translates into CASSPTGMAWHQPQHF. The chain links TRBV19 to TRBJ1-5, with TRBD1 as a possible D gene (6 bases). Trimming took 5 bases from V and 5 from J, leaving 19 bases between them. Germline V gene data show CDR1 as LNHDA and CDR2 as SQIVND (reference sequence). The CDR3 totals 16 residues.

This clonotype is a singleton in its sample. The chain couples TRBV9 to TRBJ2-7; D gene unclear. CDR1 and CDR2 (germline): SGDLS, YYNGEE. The CDR3 consists of 14 residues. Trimming shortened V by 0 bases and J by 2 bases, and 9 bases separated the two germline ends. In DNA, the CDR3 is TGTGCCAGCAGCGTAGATAAGGGAACCTACGAGCAGTACTTC. Its protein is CASSVDKGTYEQYF.

The rearrangement uses TRBV5-4 and TRBJ1-2; D is unresolved. The CDR3 loop spans 14 amino acids. V gave up 0 bases and J gave up 4 bases, with 10 bases separating them. CDR1 and CDR2 from the germline V gene are SGHNT and YYREEE (reference sequence). Here the CDR3 reads CASSLEGATYGYTF. CDR3 in DNA: TGTGCCAGCAGCTTGGAAGGCGCAACCTATGGCTACACCTTC.

V usage is TRBV12-3 or TRBV12-4 and J usage is TRBJ2-7; TRBD1 aligns across 8 bases. V shed 4 bases, J shed 10 bases, and the junction held 21 bases outside the gene matches. The length of the CDR3 is 17 residues. CDR3 loop: CASSYSSFRDRGLRQYF. The CDR3 nucleotides are TGTGCCAGCAGTTACTCATCCTTCCGAGACAGGGGCCTCCGCCAGTACTTC.

The chain uses TRBV27 and TRBJ2-7, with TRBD2 as a possible D gene (5 bases). Germline V gene data show CDR1 as MNHEY and CDR2 as SMNVEV (reference sequence). The CDR3 is made up of 13 amino acids. V was cut by 3 bases and J by 6 bases, with 12 bases left in between. The CDR3 coding sequence is TGTGCCAGCAGTTTGGGCTATGAGGGCGAGCAGTACTTC. Translation: CASSLGYEGEQYF.

The chain is built from TRBV7-2 and TRBJ2-7; the D call may be TRBD1 or TRBD2 (5 bases each). CDR3 length equals 15 residues. Per germline, CDR1 SGHTA and CDR2 FQGNSA. The V gene lost 2 bases and the J gene lost 1 base, with 12 bases spanning the gap. The CDR3: CASSLMGRVSYEQYF. As DNA, the CDR3 is TGTGCCAGCAGCTTAATGGGACGGGTGTCCTACGAGCAGTACTTC.

Many counts were recorded for this clonotype. This chain uses TRBV7-6 with TRBJ2-5; D perhaps matches TRBD1 (6 bases). Trimming shortened V by 1 base and J by 5 bases, and 8 bases separated the two germline ends. CDR3 length: 13 amino acids. Germline V gene sequence: CDR1 SGHVS, CDR2 FNYEAQ. This chain's CDR3 is CASSLVQGETQYF. In DNA form, the CDR3 reads TGTGCCAGCAGCTTAGTGCAGGGGGAGACCCAGTACTTC. The whole variable domain, filled in from reference TRBV7-6 and TRBJ2-5, reads GAGVSQSPRYKVTKRGQDVALRCDPISGHVSLYWYRQALGQGPEFLTYFNYEAQQDKSGLPNDRFSAERPEGSISTLTIQRTEQRDSAMYRCASSLVQGETQYFGPGTRLLVL.

This chain connects TRBV12-3 or TRBV12-4 to TRBJ2-5; TRBD1 might be the D (7 bases). The length of the CDR3 is 14 residues. The ends were cut back, 3 bases at V and 7 bases at J, with 15 bases in the middle. DNA of the CDR3: TGTGCCAGCAGTTTCCCGGGAGCAGGGGGGACCCAGTACTTC. Its protein is CASSFPGAGGTQYF.

This clonotype was seen repeatedly, ten times or more. The CDR3 sequence: CASSQKDRGYNEQFF. CDR3 coding DNA: TGCGCCAGCAGCCAAAAGGACAGGGGTTACAATGAGCAGTTCTTC. The V call is TRBV4-3, the J call TRBJ2-1, with TRBD1 identical over 9 bases. Germline CDR1 and CDR2: LGHNA and YSLEER. V lost 2 bases, J lost 4 bases, and 3 bases stayed unmatched. This CDR3 contains 15 residues.

The rearrangement joins TRBV7-9 to TRBJ2-5, with TRBD1 identical over 8 bases. With 4 bases clipped from V and 5 bases from J, the junction kept 12 bases outside the gene matches. Germline values: CDR1 SEHNR, CDR2 FQNEAQ (reference sequence). The CDR3 totals 16 residues. The CDR3 spells CASSSNQGATTETQYF. The CDR3 DNA sequence: TGTGCCAGCAGCTCAAACCAGGGGGCGACGACGGAGACCCAGTACTTC.

The chain recombines TRBV20-1 with TRBJ1-2, with D possibly matching TRBD1 (6 bases). Between the trimmed V and J ends, which lost 0 bases and 8 bases, there was a span of 13 bases. This CDR3 has 13 residues. CDR1 DFQATT and CDR2 SNEGSKA come from the germline V gene (reference sequence). CDR3 DNA sequence: TGCAGTGCTAGAGATGGACAGCCATACGGCTACACCTTC. Its protein product is CSARDGQPYGYTF.

The chain couples TRBV7-9 to TRBJ1-2; D not certain. CDR3 length: 14 amino acids. Germline lookup yields CDR1 SEHNR and CDR2 FQNEAQ (reference sequence). The V gene lost 3 bases and the J gene lost 3 bases, with 11 bases spanning the gap. In DNA, the CDR3 is TGTGCCAGCAGCTTCGTGGGGTTGCACTATGGCTACACCTTC. Its protein is CASSFVGLHYGYTF.

The chain carries TRBV20-1 and TRBJ2-7; perhaps TRBD2 as D (6 bases). Trimming took off 6 bases at V and 2 bases at J, with 14 bases between the two ends. Germline CDR1 reads DFQATT; CDR2 reads SNEGSKA (reference sequence). CDR3 length equals 13 residues. The CDR3 is CSAGSGLAYEQYF. The CDR3 nucleotides are TGCAGTGCGGGAAGCGGGTTGGCCTACGAGCAGTACTTC.